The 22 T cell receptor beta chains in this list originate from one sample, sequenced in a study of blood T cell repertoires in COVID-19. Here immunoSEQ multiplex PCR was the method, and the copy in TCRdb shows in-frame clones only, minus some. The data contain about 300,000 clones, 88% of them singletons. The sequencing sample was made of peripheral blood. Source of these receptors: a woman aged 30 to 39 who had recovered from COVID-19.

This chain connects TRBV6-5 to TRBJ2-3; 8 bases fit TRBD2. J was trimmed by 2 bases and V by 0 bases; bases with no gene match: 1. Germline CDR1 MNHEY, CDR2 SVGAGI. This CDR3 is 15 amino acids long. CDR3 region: CASSYSGGDTDTQYF. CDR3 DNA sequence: TGTGCCAGCAGTTACTCCGGGGGGGACACAGATACGCAGTATTTT.

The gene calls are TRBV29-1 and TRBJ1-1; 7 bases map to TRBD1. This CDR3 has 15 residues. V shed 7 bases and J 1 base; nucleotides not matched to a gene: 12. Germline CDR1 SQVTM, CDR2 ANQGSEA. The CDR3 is CSAVGQSASNTEAFF. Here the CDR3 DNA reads TGCAGCGCAGTGGGACAGTCCGCTTCGAACACTGAAGCTTTCTTT.

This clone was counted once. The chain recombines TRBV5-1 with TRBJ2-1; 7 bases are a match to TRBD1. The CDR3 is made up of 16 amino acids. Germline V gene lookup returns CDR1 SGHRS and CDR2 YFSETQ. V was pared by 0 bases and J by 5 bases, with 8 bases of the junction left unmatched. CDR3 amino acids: CASSLADRGHHNEQFF. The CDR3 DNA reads TGCGCCAGCAGCTTGGCCGATAGGGGGCACCACAATGAGCAGTTCTTC.

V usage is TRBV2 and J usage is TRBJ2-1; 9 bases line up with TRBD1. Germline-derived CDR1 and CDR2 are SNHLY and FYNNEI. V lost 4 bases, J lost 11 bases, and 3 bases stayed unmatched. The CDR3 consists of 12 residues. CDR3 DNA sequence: TGTGCCAGCAGTGGGGACAGGGAAAAGCAGTTCTTC. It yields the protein CASSGDREKQFF.

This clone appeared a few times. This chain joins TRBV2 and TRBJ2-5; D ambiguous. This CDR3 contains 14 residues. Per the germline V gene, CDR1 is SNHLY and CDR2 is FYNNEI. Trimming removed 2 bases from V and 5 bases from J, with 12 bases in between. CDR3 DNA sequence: TGTGCCAGCAGTGAATCGCTTACGGTTGAGACCCAGTACTTC. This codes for CASSESLTVETQYF. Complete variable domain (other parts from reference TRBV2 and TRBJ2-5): EPEVTQTPSHQVTQMGQEVILRCVPISNHLYFYWYRQILGQKVEFLVSFYNNEISEKSEIFDDQFSVERPDGSNFTLKIRSTKLEDSAMYFCASSESLTVETQYFGPGTRLLVL.

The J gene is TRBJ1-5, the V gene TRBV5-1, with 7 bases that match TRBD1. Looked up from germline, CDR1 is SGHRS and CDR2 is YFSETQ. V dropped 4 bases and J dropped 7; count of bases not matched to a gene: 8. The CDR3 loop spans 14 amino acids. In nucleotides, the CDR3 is TGCGCCAGCAGCGCGGGACAGTCTGGGCAGCCCCAGCATTTT. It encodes CASSAGQSGQPQHF. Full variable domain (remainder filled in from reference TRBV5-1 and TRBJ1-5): KAGVTQTPRYLIKTRGQQVTLSCSPISGHRSVSWYQQTPGQGLQFLFEYFSETQRNKGNFPGRFSGRQFSNSRSEMNVSTLELGDSALYLCASSAGQSGQPQHFGDGTRLSIL.

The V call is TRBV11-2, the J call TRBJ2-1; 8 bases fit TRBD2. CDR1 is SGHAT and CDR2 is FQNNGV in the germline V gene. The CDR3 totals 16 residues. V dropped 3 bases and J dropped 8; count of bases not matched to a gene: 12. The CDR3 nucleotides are TGTGCCAGCAGCTTGGGGTTCGGGGGGGCCATCGATGAGCAGTTCTTC. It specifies CASSLGFGGAIDEQFF.

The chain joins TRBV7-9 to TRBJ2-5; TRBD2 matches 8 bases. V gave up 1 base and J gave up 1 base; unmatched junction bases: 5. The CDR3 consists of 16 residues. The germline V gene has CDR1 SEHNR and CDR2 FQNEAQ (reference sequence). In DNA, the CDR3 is TGTGCCAGCAGCTTAGTCCTAGCGGGCGTCCAAGAGACCCAGTACTTC. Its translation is CASSLVLAGVQETQYF.

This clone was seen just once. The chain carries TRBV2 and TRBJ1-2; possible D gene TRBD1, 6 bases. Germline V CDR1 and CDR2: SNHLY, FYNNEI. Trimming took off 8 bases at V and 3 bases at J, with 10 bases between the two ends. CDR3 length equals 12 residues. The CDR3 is CASRDTHYGYTF. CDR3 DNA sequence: TGTGCCAGCCGGGACACACACTATGGCTACACCTTC.

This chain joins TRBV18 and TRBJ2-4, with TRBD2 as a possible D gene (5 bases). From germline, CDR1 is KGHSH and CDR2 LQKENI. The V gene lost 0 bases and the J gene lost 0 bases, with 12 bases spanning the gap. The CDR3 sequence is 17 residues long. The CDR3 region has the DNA TGTGCCAGCTCACCACCGTCCGGGATAGTAGCCAAAAACATTCAGTACTTC. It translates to CASSPPSGIVAKNIQYF. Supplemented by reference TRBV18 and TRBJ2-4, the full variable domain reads NAGVMQNPRHLVRRRGQEARLRCSPMKGHSHVYWYRQLPEEGLKFMVYLQKENIIDESGMPKERFSAEFPKEGPSILRIQQVVRGDSAAYFCASSPPSGIVAKNIQYFGAGTRLSVL.

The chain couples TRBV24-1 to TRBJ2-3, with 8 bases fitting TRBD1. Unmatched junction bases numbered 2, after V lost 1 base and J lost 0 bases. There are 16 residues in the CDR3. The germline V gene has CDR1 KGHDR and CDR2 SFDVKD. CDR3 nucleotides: TGTGCCACCAGTGATTTCCGACAGGGGAGCACAGATACGCAGTATTTT. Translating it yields CATSDFRQGSTDTQYF.

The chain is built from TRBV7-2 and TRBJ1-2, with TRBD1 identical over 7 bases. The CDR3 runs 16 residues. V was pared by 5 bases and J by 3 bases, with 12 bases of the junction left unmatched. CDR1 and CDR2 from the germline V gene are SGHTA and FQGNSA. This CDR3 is CASSPNMGQLYYGYTF. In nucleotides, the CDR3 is TGTGCCAGCAGCCCGAACATGGGACAGCTTTACTATGGCTACACCTTC.

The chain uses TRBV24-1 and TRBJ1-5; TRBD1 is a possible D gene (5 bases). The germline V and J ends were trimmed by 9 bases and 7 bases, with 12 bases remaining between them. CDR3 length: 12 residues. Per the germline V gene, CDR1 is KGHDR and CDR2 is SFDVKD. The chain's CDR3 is CATGAGPQPQHF. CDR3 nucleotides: TGTGCCACCGGGGCAGGGCCACAGCCCCAGCATTTT.

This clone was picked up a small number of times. The CDR3 DNA follows: TGTGCCAGCAGCCCGAGCGGGCTAACCTACGAGCAGTACTTC. It encodes CASSPSGLTYEQYF. This chain links TRBV7-8 with TRBJ2-7; possibly TRBD2 for D (6 bases). Trimming stripped 5 bases from V and 2 bases from J, with 13 bases between. The V gene's germline CDR1 is SGHVS and CDR2 FQNEAQ. This CDR3 region has 14 residues. The full variable domain, rest sourced from reference TRBV7-8 and TRBJ2-7, is GAGVSQSPRYKVAKRGQDVALRCDPISGHVSLFWYQQALGQGPEFLTYFQNEAQLDKSGLPSDRFFAERPEGSVSTLKIQRTQQEDSAVYLCASSPSGLTYEQYFGPGTRLTVT.

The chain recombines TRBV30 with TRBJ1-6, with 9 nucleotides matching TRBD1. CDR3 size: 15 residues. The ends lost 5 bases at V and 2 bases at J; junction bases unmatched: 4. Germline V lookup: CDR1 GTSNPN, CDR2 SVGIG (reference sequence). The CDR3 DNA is TGTGCCTGGGGGGACAGGGAGCCCTATAATTCACCCCTCCACTTT. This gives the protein CAWGDREPYNSPLHF.

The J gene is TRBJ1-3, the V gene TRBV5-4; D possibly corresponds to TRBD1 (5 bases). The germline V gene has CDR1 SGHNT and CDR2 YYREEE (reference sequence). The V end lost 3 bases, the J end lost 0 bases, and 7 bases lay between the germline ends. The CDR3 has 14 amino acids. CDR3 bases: TGTGCCAGCAGCTCCGACAGCTCTGGAAACACCATATATTTT. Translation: CASSSDSSGNTIYF.

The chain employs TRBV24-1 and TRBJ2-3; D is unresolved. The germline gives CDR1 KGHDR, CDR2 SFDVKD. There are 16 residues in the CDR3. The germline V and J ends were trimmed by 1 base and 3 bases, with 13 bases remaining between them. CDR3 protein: CATSDFSIESTDTQYF. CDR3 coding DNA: TGTGCCACCAGTGATTTTAGCATTGAGTCAACAGATACGCAGTATTTT.

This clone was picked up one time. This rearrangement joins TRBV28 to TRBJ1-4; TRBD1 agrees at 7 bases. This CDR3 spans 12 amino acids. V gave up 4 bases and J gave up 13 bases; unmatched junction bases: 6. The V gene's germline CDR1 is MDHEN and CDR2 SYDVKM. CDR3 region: CASSSVRQGLFF. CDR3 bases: TGTGCCAGCAGTTCCGTCAGACAGGGACTGTTTTTT.

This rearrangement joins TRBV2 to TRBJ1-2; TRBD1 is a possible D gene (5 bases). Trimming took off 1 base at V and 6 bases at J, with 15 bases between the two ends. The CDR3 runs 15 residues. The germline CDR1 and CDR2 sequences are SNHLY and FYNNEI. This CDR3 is CASSEEAGYGHGYTF. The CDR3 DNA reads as TGTGCCAGCAGTGAAGAGGCAGGGTACGGCCATGGCTACACCTTC. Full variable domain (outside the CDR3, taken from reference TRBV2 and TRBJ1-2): EPEVTQTPSHQVTQMGQEVILRCVPISNHLYFYWYRQILGQKVEFLVSFYNNEISEKSEIFDDQFSVERPDGSNFTLKIRSTKLEDSAMYFCASSEEAGYGHGYTFGSGTRLTVV.

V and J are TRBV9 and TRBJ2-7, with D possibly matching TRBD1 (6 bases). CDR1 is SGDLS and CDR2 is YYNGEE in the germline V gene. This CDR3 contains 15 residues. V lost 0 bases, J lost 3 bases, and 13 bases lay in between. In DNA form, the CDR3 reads TGTGCCAGCAGCGTAGACACGGGACATTTCTACGAGCAGTACTTC. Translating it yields CASSVDTGHFYEQYF.

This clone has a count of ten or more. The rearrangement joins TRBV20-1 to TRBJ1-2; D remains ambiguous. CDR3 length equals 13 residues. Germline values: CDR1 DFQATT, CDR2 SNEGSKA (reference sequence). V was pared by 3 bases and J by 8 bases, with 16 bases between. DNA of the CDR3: TGCAGTGCTAGTCCGGGTTCCAGTGCCGGCTACACCTTC. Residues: CSASPGSSAGYTF.

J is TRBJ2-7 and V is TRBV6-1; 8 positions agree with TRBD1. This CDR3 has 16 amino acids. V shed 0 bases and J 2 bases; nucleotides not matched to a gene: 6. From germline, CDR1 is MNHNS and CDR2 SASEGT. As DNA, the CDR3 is TGTGCCAGCAGTGAAGCGGTAGCAGGGGGCCCCTACGAGCAGTACTTC. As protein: CASSEAVAGGPYEQYF.